This T cell receptor (beta chain) was retrieved from a study of cytomegalovirus exposure and HLA in healthy donors. General observations from the study: A classifier reportedly called cytomegalovirus status with high sensitivity and specificity. Researchers catalogued around 150 TCR beta chains as cytomegalovirus-associated. It was reported that TCR beta sequences correctly inferred the HLA-A and HLA-B alleles for most subjects. Across HLA loci, a later analysis found differing TCR association rates, with DRB1 most and HLA-C fewest.

Primers included in the PCR were 60 Vbeta and 13 Jbeta primers. The data were produced by immunoSEQ multiplex PCR, yet TCRdb's version contains in-frame clones alone and is incomplete. This table lists about 160,000 clones. With regard to this clone: Its antigen is as yet unknown.

The CDR3 length is 13 residues. Germline lookup yields CDR1 SGHTA and CDR2 FQGNSA. Trimming removed 6 bases from V and 10 bases from J, with 16 bases in between. The TCR comes from an older woman in good health and CMV-seronegative. This chain connects TRBV7-2 to TRBJ2-1; weak D call: TRBD2 (5 bases). Sequenced: PBMCs. The CDR3 bases are TGTGCCAGCAGAGGACTCCGCAGGTTGGAGCAGTTCTTC. Protein product: CASRGLRRLEQFF.